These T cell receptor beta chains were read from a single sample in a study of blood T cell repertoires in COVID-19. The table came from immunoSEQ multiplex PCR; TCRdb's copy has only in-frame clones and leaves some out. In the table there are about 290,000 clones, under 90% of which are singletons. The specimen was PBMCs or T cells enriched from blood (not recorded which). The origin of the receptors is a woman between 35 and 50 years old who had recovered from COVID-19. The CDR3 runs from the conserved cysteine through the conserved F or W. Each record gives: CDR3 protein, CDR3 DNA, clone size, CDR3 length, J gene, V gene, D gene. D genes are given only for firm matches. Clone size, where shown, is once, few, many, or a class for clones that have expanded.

CDR3aa: CASSVSVPGASTGELFF
CDR3nt: TGTGCCAGCAGCGTATCTGTTCCAGGGGCGAGCACCGGGGAGCTGTTTTTT
abundance: NA
len: 17
j_gene: TRBJ2-2
v_gene: TRBV9
d_gene: NA

CDR3aa: CASSIQGLSYEQYF
CDR3nt: TGCGCCAGCAGCATTCAGGGTCTCTCCTACGAGCAGTACTTC
abundance: NA
len: 14
j_gene: TRBJ2-7
v_gene: TRBV5-1
d_gene: NA

CDR3aa: CASSFRAGDEKLFF
CDR3nt: TGTGCCAGCAGCTTTCGGGCGGGGGATGAAAAACTGTTTTTT
abundance: NA
len: 14
j_gene: TRBJ1-4
v_gene: TRBV5-5
d_gene: NA

CDR3aa: CASSFGLGEQYF
CDR3nt: TGTGCCAGTAGTTTCGGACTTGGCGAGCAGTACTTC
abundance: NA
len: 12
j_gene: TRBJ2-7
v_gene: TRBV19
d_gene: NA

CDR3aa: CAVGTSGGLGRDEQFF
CDR3nt: TGTGCCGTGGGGACTAGCGGGGGGCTTGGGAGAGATGAGCAGTTCTTC
abundance: few
len: 16
j_gene: TRBJ2-1
v_gene: TRBV24-1
d_gene: TRBD2

CDR3aa: CASSFRGSDEQYF
CDR3nt: TGTGCCAGCAGTTTCCGAGGGTCAGACGAGCAGTACTTC
abundance: NA
len: 13
j_gene: TRBJ2-7
v_gene: TRBV27
d_gene: NA

CDR3aa: CASSAIATNEKLFF
CDR3nt: TGCGCCAGCAGCGCGATTGCAACTAATGAAAAACTGTTTTTT
abundance: NA
len: 14
j_gene: TRBJ1-4
v_gene: TRBV5-1
d_gene: NA

CDR3aa: CASSLAVGLAGASGWNEQFF
CDR3nt: TGCGCCAGCAGCTTGGCGGTGGGACTAGCGGGGGCCTCAGGGTGGAATGAGCAGTTCTTC
abundance: NA
len: 20
j_gene: TRBJ2-1
v_gene: TRBV5-1
d_gene: TRBD2

CDR3aa: CASGFTGVDTQYF
CDR3nt: TGTGCTAGTGGTTTTACCGGAGTAGATACGCAGTATTTT
abundance: NA
len: 13
j_gene: TRBJ2-3
v_gene: TRBV12-5
d_gene: NA

CDR3aa: CASSLWTGDQPQHF
CDR3nt: TGTGCCAGCAGCTTGTGGACAGGCGATCAGCCCCAGCATTTT
abundance: NA
len: 14
j_gene: TRBJ1-5
v_gene: TRBV7-2
d_gene: TRBD1

CDR3aa: CAWRKGDRGVYGYTF
CDR3nt: TGTGCCTGGAGGAAGGGCGACAGGGGCGTCTATGGCTACACCTTC
abundance: NA
len: 15
j_gene: TRBJ1-2
v_gene: TRBV30
d_gene: TRBD1

CDR3aa: CSVGLGAYNEQFF
CDR3nt: TGCAGCGTTGGACTGGGGGCGTACAATGAGCAGTTCTTC
abundance: NA
len: 13
j_gene: TRBJ2-1
v_gene: TRBV29-1
d_gene: NA

CDR3aa: CAWSSPGQGEFYGYTF
CDR3nt: TGTGCCTGGAGTTCTCCCGGACAGGGGGAATTCTATGGCTACACCTTC
abundance: NA
len: 16
j_gene: TRBJ1-2
v_gene: TRBV30
d_gene: TRBD1

CDR3aa: CASSPRGQGRDGYTF
CDR3nt: TGTGCCAGCTCACCACGGGGGCAGGGACGAGATGGCTACACCTTC
abundance: NA
len: 15
j_gene: TRBJ1-2
v_gene: TRBV18
d_gene: NA

CDR3aa: CASSPGGFAYEQYF
CDR3nt: TGCGCCAGCAGCCCGGGGGGGTTCGCCTACGAGCAGTACTTC
abundance: few
len: 14
j_gene: TRBJ2-7
v_gene: TRBV5-1
d_gene: TRBD2

CDR3aa: CASSLEPDSYGYTF
CDR3nt: TGTGCCAGCAGCTTAGAACCGGACAGCTATGGCTACACCTTC
abundance: NA
len: 14
j_gene: TRBJ1-2
v_gene: TRBV7-6
d_gene: NA

CDR3aa: CASSPPGHPSEQYF
CDR3nt: TGTGCCAGCAGTCCCCCGGGACACCCCTCTGAGCAGTACTTC
abundance: once
len: 14
j_gene: TRBJ2-7
v_gene: TRBV27
d_gene: NA

CDR3aa: CASSQMGTSGSQFF
CDR3nt: TGTGCCAGCAGCCAAATGGGGACTAGCGGGAGTCAGTTCTTC
abundance: medium-sized
len: 14
j_gene: TRBJ2-1
v_gene: TRBV3-1/TRBV3-2
d_gene: TRBD2

CDR3aa: CASSADRGLNTEAFF
CDR3nt: TGTGCCAGCAGCGCTGACAGGGGCTTGAACACTGAAGCTTTCTTT
abundance: NA
len: 15
j_gene: TRBJ1-1
v_gene: TRBV5-4
d_gene: TRBD1

CDR3aa: CASSGNRGTINSPLHF
CDR3nt: TGTGCCAGCAGCGGAAACAGGGGAACGATTAATTCACCCCTCCACTTT
abundance: NA
len: 16
j_gene: TRBJ1-6
v_gene: TRBV7-9
d_gene: TRBD1

CDR3aa: CASSEQDRAEAFF
CDR3nt: TGCGCCAGCAGCGAACAGGACAGAGCTGAAGCTTTCTTT
abundance: NA
len: 13
j_gene: TRBJ1-1
v_gene: TRBV5-1
d_gene: NA

CDR3aa: CASSSGTGSTLAEAFF
CDR3nt: TGTGCCAGCTCATCCGGGACAGGTTCGACTCTGGCTGAAGCTTTCTTT
abundance: NA
len: 16
j_gene: TRBJ1-1
v_gene: TRBV18
d_gene: TRBD1

CDR3aa: CASSRRQDNTEAFF
CDR3nt: TGTGCCAGCAGCCGGAGGCAGGATAACACTGAAGCTTTCTTT
abundance: NA
len: 14
j_gene: TRBJ1-1
v_gene: TRBV3-1/TRBV3-2
d_gene: NA

CDR3aa: CASTGRPGGELFF
CDR3nt: TGTGCCAGCACTGGTCGTCCGGGCGGGGAGCTGTTTTTT
abundance: NA
len: 13
j_gene: TRBJ2-2
v_gene: TRBV7-3
d_gene: NA

CDR3aa: CASSEWGTGIFKTGYTF
CDR3nt: TGTGCCAGCAGTGAATGGGGGACAGGGATATTCAAGACTGGCTACACCTTC
abundance: NA
len: 17
j_gene: TRBJ1-2
v_gene: TRBV25-1
d_gene: TRBD1

CDR3aa: CASSPGTFWSSGNTIYF
CDR3nt: TGTGCCAGTAGTCCCGGGACATTTTGGAGCTCTGGAAACACCATATATTTT
abundance: NA
len: 17
j_gene: TRBJ1-3
v_gene: TRBV19
d_gene: NA

CDR3aa: CSASRSVRVAGGQETQYF
CDR3nt: TGCAGTGCTAGTCGTTCGGTGCGGGTAGCGGGGGGGCAAGAGACCCAGTACTTC
abundance: NA
len: 18
j_gene: TRBJ2-5
v_gene: TRBV20-1
d_gene: TRBD2

CDR3aa: CAPGTGEIGEQYF
CDR3nt: TGTGCCCCCGGGACAGGCGAAATCGGGGAGCAGTACTTC
abundance: NA
len: 13
j_gene: TRBJ2-7
v_gene: TRBV2
d_gene: TRBD1

CDR3aa: CASSLHGQINTEAFF
CDR3nt: TGTGCCAGCAGCTTACACGGACAGATAAACACTGAAGCTTTCTTT
abundance: NA
len: 15
j_gene: TRBJ1-1
v_gene: TRBV7-3
d_gene: NA

CDR3aa: CASSPRQSTYEQYF
CDR3nt: TGTGCCAGCAGCCCAAGACAGTCGACCTACGAGCAGTACTTC
abundance: NA
len: 14
j_gene: TRBJ2-7
v_gene: TRBV7-6
d_gene: NA

CDR3aa: CASSVGGQGDEKLFF
CDR3nt: TGTGCCAGCAGCGTGGGGGGACAGGGGGATGAAAAACTGTTTTTT
abundance: NA
len: 15
j_gene: TRBJ1-4
v_gene: TRBV9
d_gene: TRBD1

CDR3aa: CASSKAWGSPRYGYTF
CDR3nt: TGTGCCAGCAGCAAAGCTTGGGGCTCCCCTAGGTATGGCTACACCTTC
abundance: NA
len: 16
j_gene: TRBJ1-2
v_gene: TRBV21-1
d_gene: NA

CDR3aa: CASSLADNEQFF
CDR3nt: TGTGCCAGCAGTTTAGCTGACAATGAGCAGTTCTTC
abundance: NA
len: 12
j_gene: TRBJ2-1
v_gene: TRBV6-5
d_gene: NA

CDR3aa: CASSIRGSRAETQYF
CDR3nt: TGTGCCAGCAGTATAAGGGGGAGTCGGGCAGAGACCCAGTACTTC
abundance: NA
len: 15
j_gene: TRBJ2-5
v_gene: TRBV11-1
d_gene: NA

CDR3aa: CASSPDRVGEKLFF
CDR3nt: TGTGCCAGCAGCCCCGACAGGGTTGGTGAAAAACTGTTTTTT
abundance: NA
len: 14
j_gene: TRBJ1-4
v_gene: TRBV7-9
d_gene: TRBD1

CDR3aa: CASTLTGETEAFF
CDR3nt: TGCGCCAGCACCTTAACAGGGGAGACTGAAGCTTTCTTT
abundance: once
len: 13
j_gene: TRBJ1-1
v_gene: TRBV5-1
d_gene: TRBD1

CDR3aa: CASSVWRSTDTQYF
CDR3nt: TGTGCCAGCAGTGTTTGGCGGAGCACAGATACGCAGTATTTT
abundance: NA
len: 14
j_gene: TRBJ2-3
v_gene: TRBV2
d_gene: NA

CDR3aa: CASGEGHHTEAFF
CDR3nt: TGTGCCAGCGGGGAGGGACATCACACTGAAGCTTTCTTT
abundance: NA
len: 13
j_gene: TRBJ1-1
v_gene: TRBV7-9
d_gene: NA

CDR3aa: CATTGGRYEQFF
CDR3nt: TGTGCCACCACCGGGGGGAGGTATGAGCAGTTCTTC
abundance: NA
len: 12
j_gene: TRBJ2-1
v_gene: TRBV12-3/TRBV12-4
d_gene: TRBD2

CDR3aa: CASSEGQGTEAFF
CDR3nt: TGTGCCAGCAGCGAAGGACAGGGCACTGAAGCTTTCTTT
abundance: NA
len: 13
j_gene: TRBJ1-1
v_gene: TRBV7-3
d_gene: TRBD1

CDR3aa: CATSDPRGSGGTDTQYF
CDR3nt: TGTGCCACCAGTGATCCCCGGGGTAGCGGGGGAACAGATACGCAGTATTTT
abundance: NA
len: 17
j_gene: TRBJ2-3
v_gene: TRBV24-1
d_gene: TRBD2

CDR3aa: CASSSQGSNSPLHF
CDR3nt: TGCGCCAGCAGCTCACAGGGGAGTAATTCACCCCTCCACTTT
abundance: few
len: 14
j_gene: TRBJ1-6
v_gene: TRBV5-1
d_gene: TRBD1

CDR3aa: CASGGGTGRLGTEAFF
CDR3nt: TGTGCCAGCGGAGGAGGGACAGGCCGTTTAGGGACTGAAGCTTTCTTT
abundance: few
len: 16
j_gene: TRBJ1-1
v_gene: TRBV3-1/TRBV3-2
d_gene: TRBD1

CDR3aa: CAWSVVSGWNGGYTF
CDR3nt: TGTGCCTGGAGTGTCGTCTCGGGTTGGAATGGTGGCTACACCTTC
abundance: NA
len: 15
j_gene: TRBJ1-2
v_gene: TRBV30
d_gene: NA

CDR3aa: CASSERGTDTQYF
CDR3nt: TGTGCCAGCAGTGAGCGGGGCACAGATACGCAGTATTTT
abundance: few
len: 13
j_gene: TRBJ2-3
v_gene: TRBV6-4
d_gene: NA

CDR3aa: CASSLGLGQGSSYEQYF
CDR3nt: TGTGCCAGCAGCTTAGGACTGGGACAGGGCAGCTCCTACGAGCAGTACTTC
abundance: NA
len: 17
j_gene: TRBJ2-7
v_gene: TRBV13
d_gene: TRBD1

CDR3aa: CASSLGQLAGGQETQYF
CDR3nt: TGCGCCAGCAGCTTGGGCCAACTAGCGGGGGGCCAAGAGACCCAGTACTTC
abundance: NA
len: 17
j_gene: TRBJ2-5
v_gene: TRBV5-1
d_gene: TRBD2

CDR3aa: CASSPDRVNQPQHF
CDR3nt: TGTGCCAGCAGCCCGGACAGGGTTAATCAGCCCCAGCATTTT
abundance: once
len: 14
j_gene: TRBJ1-5
v_gene: TRBV2
d_gene: TRBD1

CDR3aa: CATSLRGQTKETQYF
CDR3nt: TGTGCCACCTCGCTAAGGGGACAGACGAAAGAGACCCAGTACTTC
abundance: NA
len: 15
j_gene: TRBJ2-5
v_gene: TRBV24-1
d_gene: TRBD1

CDR3aa: CSARFMETQYF
CDR3nt: TGCAGTGCTAGGTTCATGGAGACCCAGTACTTC
abundance: NA
len: 11
j_gene: TRBJ2-5
v_gene: TRBV20-1
d_gene: NA

CDR3aa: CASSLDRAGSTDTQYF
CDR3nt: TGTGCCAGCAGCTTAGATAGGGCAGGGAGCACAGATACGCAGTATTTT
abundance: NA
len: 16
j_gene: TRBJ2-3
v_gene: TRBV7-2
d_gene: NA

CDR3aa: CASSQDRPGANTGELFF
CDR3nt: TGTGCCAGCAGCCAAGATCGCCCGGGGGCGAACACCGGGGAGCTGTTTTTT
abundance: NA
len: 17
j_gene: TRBJ2-2
v_gene: TRBV14
d_gene: NA

CDR3aa: CASSPTGSASSYNEQFF
CDR3nt: TGTGCCAGCAGCCCGACCGGTAGCGCGAGCTCCTACAATGAGCAGTTCTTC
abundance: NA
len: 17
j_gene: TRBJ2-1
v_gene: TRBV7-9
d_gene: NA